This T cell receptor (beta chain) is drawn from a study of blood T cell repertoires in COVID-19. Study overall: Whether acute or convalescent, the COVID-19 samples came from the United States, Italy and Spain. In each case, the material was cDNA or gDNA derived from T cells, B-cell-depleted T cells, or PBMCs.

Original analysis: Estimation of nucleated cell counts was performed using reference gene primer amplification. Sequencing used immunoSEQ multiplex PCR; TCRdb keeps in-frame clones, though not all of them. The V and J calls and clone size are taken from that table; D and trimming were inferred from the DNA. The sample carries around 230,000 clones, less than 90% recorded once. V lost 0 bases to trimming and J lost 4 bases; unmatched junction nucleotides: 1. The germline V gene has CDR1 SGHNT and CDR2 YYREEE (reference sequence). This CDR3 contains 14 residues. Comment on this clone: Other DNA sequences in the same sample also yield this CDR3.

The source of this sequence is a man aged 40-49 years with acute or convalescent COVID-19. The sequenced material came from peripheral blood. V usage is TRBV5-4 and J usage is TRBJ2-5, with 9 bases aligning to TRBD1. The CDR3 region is CASSLDRGPETQYF. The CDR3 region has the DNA TGTGCCAGCAGCTTGGACAGGGGGCCAGAGACCCAGTACTTC.